This T cell receptor beta chain originates from a study of blood T cell repertoires in COVID-19. Study summary: The study drew acute and convalescent COVID-19 samples from the United States, Italy and Spain.

Grouping used clinical history reported by participants in a survey and questionnaire. Assay used: immunoSEQ multiplex PCR; TCRdb lists only in-frame clones, some missing. This sample has approximately 220,000 clones; 75% to 90% occur once, and the top ten carry over 3%. This CDR3 is 17 amino acids long. Germline V gene data show CDR1 as SGHVS and CDR2 as FQNEAQ. V was clipped by 2 bases and J by 4 bases; unmatched bases: 12. This sequence was found in a woman in her 40s with acute COVID-19. The V and J genes are TRBV7-8 and TRBJ2-5, with 8 bases matching TRBD1. The sample taken for sequencing was PBMCs or T cells enriched from blood (not recorded which). This chain's CDR3 is CASSLTFQGAIGETQYF. The CDR3 DNA follows: TGTGCCAGCAGCTTAACTTTTCAGGGGGCGATTGGAGAGACCCAGTACTTC. The full variable domain, rest sourced from reference TRBV7-8 and TRBJ2-5, is GAGVSQSPRYKVAKRGQDVALRCDPISGHVSLFWYQQALGQGPEFLTYFQNEAQLDKSGLPSDRFFAERPEGSVSTLKIQRTQQEDSAVYLCASSLTFQGAIGETQYFGPGTRLLVL.